This TCR beta chain was sequenced in a study of cytomegalovirus exposure and HLA in healthy donors. CDR1 SGHTA and CDR2 FQGNSA come from the germline V gene. Trimming removed 1 base at V and 4 bases at J, with 5 bases between. This CDR3 comprises 13 residues. Primers for the PCR totalled 60 Vbeta and 13 Jbeta. TCRdb keeps only in-frame clones here, not all; method: immunoSEQ multiplex PCR. Of roughly 130,000 clones in the sample, about 74% are singletons; the top ten hold approximately 7%. The sequenced material came from PBMCs. This rearrangement joins TRBV7-2 to TRBJ1-5; no firm D call. The receptor comes from a man aged 35-49 years in good health and CMV-seropositive. The CDR3 sequence is CASSLGANQPQHF. CDR3 coding DNA: TGTGCCAGCAGCTTAGGGGCGAATCAGCCCCAGCATTTT.